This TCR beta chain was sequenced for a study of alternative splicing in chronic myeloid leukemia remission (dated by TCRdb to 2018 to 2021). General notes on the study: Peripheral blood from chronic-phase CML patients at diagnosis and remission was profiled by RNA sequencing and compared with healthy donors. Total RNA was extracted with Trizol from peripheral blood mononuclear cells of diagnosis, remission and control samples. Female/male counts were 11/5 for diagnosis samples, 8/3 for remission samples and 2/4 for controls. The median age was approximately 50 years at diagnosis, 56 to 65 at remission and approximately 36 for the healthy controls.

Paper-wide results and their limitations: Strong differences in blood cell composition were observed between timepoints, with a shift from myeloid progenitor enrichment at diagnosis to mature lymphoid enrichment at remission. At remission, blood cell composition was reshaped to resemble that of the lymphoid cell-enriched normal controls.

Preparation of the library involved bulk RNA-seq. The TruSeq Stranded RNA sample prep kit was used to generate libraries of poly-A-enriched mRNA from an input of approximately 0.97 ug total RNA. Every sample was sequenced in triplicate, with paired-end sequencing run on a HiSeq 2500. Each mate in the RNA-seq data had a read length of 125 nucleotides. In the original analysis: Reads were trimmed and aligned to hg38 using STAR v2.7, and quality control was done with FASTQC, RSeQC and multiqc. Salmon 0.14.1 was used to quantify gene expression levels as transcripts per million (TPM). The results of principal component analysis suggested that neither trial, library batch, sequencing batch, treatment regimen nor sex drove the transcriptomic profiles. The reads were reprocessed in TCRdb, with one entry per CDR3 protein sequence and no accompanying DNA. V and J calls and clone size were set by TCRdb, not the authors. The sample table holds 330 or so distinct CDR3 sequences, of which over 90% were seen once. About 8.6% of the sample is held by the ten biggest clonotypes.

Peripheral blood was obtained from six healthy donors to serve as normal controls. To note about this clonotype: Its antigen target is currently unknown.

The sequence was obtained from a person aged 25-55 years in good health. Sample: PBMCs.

The CDR3 here reads CASSSQEGTDTQYF. The chain uses TRBV5-1 and TRBJ2-3; TCRdb's D call of TRBD2 is untestable without DNA. CDR1 is given as SGHRS and CDR2 as YFSETQ, both from the germline V gene. CDR3 length: 14 amino acids, cysteine to phenylalanine. Only the protein is on record.